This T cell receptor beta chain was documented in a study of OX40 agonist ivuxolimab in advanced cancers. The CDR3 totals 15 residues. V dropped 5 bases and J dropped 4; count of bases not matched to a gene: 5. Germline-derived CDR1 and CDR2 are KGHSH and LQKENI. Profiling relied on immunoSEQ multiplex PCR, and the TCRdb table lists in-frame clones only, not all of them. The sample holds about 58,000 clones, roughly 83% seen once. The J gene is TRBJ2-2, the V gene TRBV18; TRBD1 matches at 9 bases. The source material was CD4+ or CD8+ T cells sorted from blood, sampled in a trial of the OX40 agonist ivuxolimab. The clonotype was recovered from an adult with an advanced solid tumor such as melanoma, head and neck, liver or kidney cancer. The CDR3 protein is CASSGDRASTGELFF. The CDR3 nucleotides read TGTGCCAGCTCAGGGGACAGGGCTTCCACCGGGGAGCTGTTTTTT.